A selection of T cell receptor beta chains follows, all from one sample in a study of blood T cell repertoires in COVID-19. Sequencing used immunoSEQ multiplex PCR; TCRdb keeps in-frame clones, though not all of them. Counted here are 310,000 or so clones, roughly 86% occurring once; the ten biggest clones make up about 2.2%. The specimen was peripheral blood. All receptors come from a woman in her twenties or thirties who had recovered from COVID-19. Each CDR3 is given with its conserved first and last residue. A D gene is named only where the DNA matches it firmly. Some rows have no size entry. The others give once, few or many, or a class for an expanded clone.

d_call,v_call,j_call,clone_size,cdr3_aa,cdr3_nt
NA,TRBV5-4,TRBJ2-7,NA,CASRESGVNEQYF,TGTGCCAGCAGAGAGTCGGGGGTTAACGAGCAGTACTTC
NA,TRBV6-5,TRBJ2-7,NA,CASNEGTSGPYEQYF,TGTGCCAGCAACGAGGGGACTTCCGGACCGTACGAGCAGTACTTC
TRBD1,TRBV19,TRBJ2-3,NA,CASSSGQSTDTQYF,TGTGCCAGTAGTTCGGGACAGAGCACAGATACGCAGTATTTT
TRBD2,TRBV5-1,TRBJ2-2,NA,CASSGGLADPGELFF,TGCGCCAGCAGCGGGGGACTAGCGGACCCCGGGGAGCTGTTTTTT
NA,TRBV25-1,TRBJ2-5,once,CASNRGIQETQYF,TGTGCCAGCAATCGGGGGATACAAGAGACCCAGTACTTC
NA,TRBV4-1,TRBJ1-5,few,CASSQEDTNQPQHF,TGCGCCAGCAGCCAAGAAGACACTAATCAGCCCCAGCATTTT
TRBD1,TRBV3-1/TRBV3-2,TRBJ1-5,once,CASSQGDREVLAQHF,TGTGCCAGCAGCCAAGGGGACAGGGAAGTGTTGGCCCAGCATTTT
NA,TRBV4-1,TRBJ2-3,NA,CASSQDARGSDTQYF,TGCGCCAGCAGCCAAGATGCTAGGGGTTCGGATACGCAGTATTTT
NA,TRBV3-1/TRBV3-2,TRBJ2-7,NA,CASSQDSREQYF,TGTGCCAGCAGCCAAGATTCGAGGGAGCAGTACTTC
NA,TRBV5-6,TRBJ1-2,NA,CASSLGGDHGYTF,TGTGCCAGCAGCTTAGGCGGAGACCATGGCTACACCTTC
TRBD2,TRBV10-3,TRBJ2-3,NA,CAISPRGEYTDTQYF,TGTGCCATCTCCCCCCGGGGGGAGTACACAGATACGCAGTATTTT
NA,TRBV19,TRBJ1-1,NA,CASSRGQNTEAFF,TGTGCCAGTAGTAGGGGACAGAACACTGAAGCTTTCTTT
TRBD2,TRBV5-1,TRBJ2-3,NA,CASSGAGEVGNTQYF,TGCGCCAGCAGCGGGGCGGGAGAGGTTGGAAATACGCAGTATTTT
TRBD2,TRBV3-1/TRBV3-2,TRBJ2-5,NA,CASSLSVIAGATETQYF,TGTGCCAGCAGCCTCTCTGTAATAGCGGGAGCAACAGAGACCCAGTACTTC
NA,TRBV2,TRBJ2-1,many,CASSQTGAYNEQFF,TGTGCCAGCAGTCAAACCGGAGCCTACAATGAGCAGTTCTTC
NA,TRBV5-5,TRBJ2-5,NA,CASRKRREETQYF,TGTGCCAGCAGGAAGCGGAGAGAAGAGACCCAGTACTTC
NA,TRBV3-1/TRBV3-2,TRBJ1-3,NA,CASSLRGGRGSGNTIYF,TGTGCCAGCAGCCTCAGGGGTGGGCGTGGGTCTGGAAACACCATATATTTT
NA,TRBV10-3,TRBJ2-2,NA,CAIRDSSTGELFF,TGTGCCATCAGGGACAGCTCCACCGGGGAGCTGTTTTTT
TRBD1,TRBV5-5,TRBJ1-3,once,CASSSAGQGAYTIYF,TGTGCCAGCAGCTCCGCGGGACAGGGGGCGTACACCATATATTTT
NA,TRBV24-1,TRBJ2-3,NA,CATSVTGDTDTQYF,TGTGCCACCAGTGTTACGGGGGACACAGATACGCAGTATTTT
NA,TRBV5-6,TRBJ2-2,few,CASSLDRGSNTGELFF,TGTGCCAGCAGCTTGGATAGGGGATCGAACACCGGGGAGCTGTTTTTT
NA,TRBV5-1,TRBJ1-2,NA,CASSLDGGRGAANYGYTF,TGCGCCAGCAGCTTGGATGGAGGGAGGGGTGCCGCTAACTATGGCTACACCTTC
TRBD2,TRBV5-1,TRBJ2-7,NA,CASSLSTSGGAWTYEQYF,TGCGCCAGCAGCTTGTCCACTAGCGGGGGGGCTTGGACCTACGAGCAGTACTTC
NA,TRBV30,TRBJ2-7,NA,CAWSVGHKPYEQYF,TGTGCCTGGAGTGTGGGACACAAACCCTACGAGCAGTACTTC
NA,TRBV4-2,TRBJ1-2,NA,CASSLRRFDGYTF,TGTGCCAGCAGTCTCCGCAGGTTCGATGGCTACACCTTC
TRBD1,TRBV29-1,TRBJ1-2,NA,CSVQGASDYGYTF,TGCAGCGTACAGGGGGCCAGCGACTATGGCTACACCTTC
TRBD1,TRBV2,TRBJ1-5,NA,CASSDRSGQNQPQHF,TGTGCCAGCAGTGATAGGTCGGGACAGAATCAGCCCCAGCATTTT
NA,TRBV7-9,TRBJ2-5,NA,CASSPQRAGLRETQYF,TGTGCCAGCAGCCCCCAGCGGGCCGGGCTTAGGGAGACCCAGTACTTC
TRBD2,TRBV7-9,TRBJ2-1,once,CASSLWASGTGEQFF,TGTGCCAGCAGCTTATGGGCTAGCGGGACTGGTGAGCAGTTCTTC